What follows are 18 T cell receptor beta chains derived from one specimen sequenced in a study of shared clonotypes between healthy human individuals. The repertoire was sequenced with immunoSEQ multiplex PCR; TCRdb's copy has only in-frame clones and lacks some. The sample includes roughly 300,000 clones, roughly 70% of them seen just once. The sample comprised memory CD4+ T cells sorted from blood. Subset in this sample: CD45RA-negative fraction. Every receptor here comes from a man between 25 and 39 years old in good health.

There are many counts of this clone. This chain joins TRBV5-1 and TRBJ2-7; D is uncertain. CDR3 length equals 14 residues. Between the trimmed V and J ends, which lost 0 bases and 0 bases, there was a span of 7 bases. Germline V lookup: CDR1 SGHRS, CDR2 YFSETQ. The CDR3 is CASSLEANSYEQYF. The CDR3, as DNA: TGCGCCAGCAGCTTGGAAGCTAACTCCTACGAGCAGTACTTC.

A word on this clone: The sample holds other DNA sequences that translate to the same CDR3. CDR3 DNA: TGTGCCAGCAGCCCGACAGGGGGCTATGGCTACACCTTC. Encoded protein: CASSPTGGYGYTF. This chain joins TRBV6-5 and TRBJ1-2; 9 nucleotides line up with TRBD1. The CDR3 is 13 residues long. V was clipped by 6 bases and J by 4 bases; unmatched bases: 3. In germline, CDR1 is MNHEY, CDR2 SVGAGI.

The CDR3 sequence is CASSVGINYEQYF. The DNA for the CDR3 is TGTGCCAGCAGCGTAGGTATCAACTACGAGCAGTACTTC. The chain combines TRBV9 with TRBJ2-7, with unresolved D. Trimming stripped 0 bases from V and 3 bases from J, with 7 bases between. The CDR3 spans 13 residues. The germline gives CDR1 SGDLS, CDR2 YYNGEE.

V gene TRBV5-1 combines with J gene TRBJ2-7; tentatively, D is TRBD2 (6 bases). Germline V gene data show CDR1 as SGHRS and CDR2 as YFSETQ. V was clipped by 3 bases and J by 2 bases, with 9 bases between them. CDR3 size: 13 residues. The CDR3 loop reads CASSSPGAYEQYF. CDR3 coding DNA: TGCGCCAGCAGCTCCCCGGGGGCCTACGAGCAGTACTTC.

This clone was recorded once. The genes are TRBV11-2 and TRBJ2-2, with D possibly matching TRBD2 (6 bases). This CDR3 spans 17 amino acids. Trimming left V 5 bases short and J 3 bases short, with 19 bases between. In germline, CDR1 is SGHAT, CDR2 FQNNGV. DNA of the CDR3: TGTGCCAGCAGCAATACCTGGGGGAGGTCGGACACCGGGGAGCTGTTTTTT. This codes for CASSNTWGRSDTGELFF.

This sequence joins TRBV28 and TRBJ1-1; 7 nucleotides align to TRBD1. Unmatched junction bases numbered 13, after V lost 7 bases and J lost 8 bases. There are 14 residues in the CDR3. Germline V gene data show CDR1 as MDHEN and CDR2 as SYDVKM. The CDR3 loop reads CASIGTARWGEAFF. In DNA, the CDR3 is TGTGCCAGCATTGGGACAGCCCGTTGGGGGGAAGCTTTCTTT.

The chain combines TRBV4-2 with TRBJ1-2, with 8 nucleotides matching TRBD1. V trimming: 1 base; J trimming: 4 bases; junction bases outside the gene matches: 5. This CDR3 comprises 15 residues. Germline CDR1 and CDR2: LGHNA and YNFKEQ. The CDR3 DNA sequence: TGTGCCAGCAGCCAAGGATCAGGGGGCAGCTATGGCTACACCTTC. This codes for CASSQGSGGSYGYTF.

Only a few counts were recorded for this clone. The genes are TRBV5-4 and TRBJ2-7, with 15 bases lining up with TRBD2. Germline loops: CDR1 SGHNT, CDR2 YYREEE (reference sequence). V lost 4 bases to trimming and J lost 0 bases; unmatched junction nucleotides: 2. This CDR3 is 16 amino acids long. In nucleotides, the CDR3 is TGTGCCAGCAGCGCGGGACTAGCGGGAGGCTCCTACGAGCAGTACTTC. Amino acids: CASSAGLAGGSYEQYF. The whole variable domain, filled in from reference TRBV5-4 and TRBJ2-7, reads ETGVTQSPTHLIKTRGQQVTLRCSSQSGHNTVSWYQQALGQGPQFIFQYYREEENGRGNFPPRFSGLQFPNYSSELNVNALELDDSALYLCASSAGLAGGSYEQYFGPGTRLTVT.

This clone has more than one count but fewer than ten. This rearrangement joins TRBV11-1 to TRBJ1-5; 11 bases agree with TRBD1. The CDR3 spans 17 residues. Germline values: CDR1 SGHAT, CDR2 FQDESV (reference sequence). Trimming took 2 bases from V and 5 from J; bases not matched to a gene: 8. CDR3 residues: CASSLPLGQGGDQPQHF. CDR3 DNA: TGTGCCAGCAGCTTACCCCTGGGACAGGGGGGGGATCAGCCCCAGCATTTT.

The CDR3, as DNA: TGTGCCAGCAGCTCGTTGGGATCCACAGATACGCAGTATTTT. This sequence encodes CASSSLGSTDTQYF. V is TRBV11-2 and J is TRBJ2-3; the D is unclear. Germline loops: CDR1 SGHAT, CDR2 FQNNGV. CDR3 length equals 14 residues. V lost 4 bases and J lost 2, with 10 bases in between.

The J gene is TRBJ2-1, the V gene TRBV7-3; D gene unclear. Trimming removed 5 bases from V and 6 bases from J, with 14 bases in between. CDR3 length equals 14 residues. Germline loops: CDR1 SGHTA, CDR2 FQGTGA. The CDR3 sequence is CASSLGTASNEQFF. The CDR3, as DNA: TGTGCCAGCAGCCTAGGCACAGCCTCCAATGAGCAGTTCTTC.

The chain couples TRBV7-9 to TRBJ1-3; D ambiguous. Germline V CDR1 and CDR2: SEHNR, FQNEAQ (reference sequence). V was clipped by 1 base and J by 2 bases, with 9 bases between them. The CDR3 sequence is 15 residues long. The chain's CDR3 is CASSLDQSAGNTIYF. CDR3 in DNA: TGTGCCAGCAGCTTAGACCAGTCGGCTGGAAACACCATATATTTT.

The chain recombines TRBV7-6 with TRBJ2-1; tentative D call: TRBD2 (6 bases). Trimming removed 1 base from V and 4 bases from J, with 17 bases in between. The CDR3 sequence is 17 residues long. CDR1 is SGHVS and CDR2 is FNYEAQ in the germline V gene. CDR3 loop: CASSLDAAGYVYNEQFF. The CDR3 DNA reads TGTGCCAGCAGCTTAGATGCGGCGGGATATGTATACAATGAGCAGTTCTTC. Using reference TRBV7-6 and TRBJ2-1 for the parts outside the CDR3, the full variable domain is GAGVSQSPRYKVTKRGQDVALRCDPISGHVSLYWYRQALGQGPEFLTYFNYEAQQDKSGLPNDRFSAERPEGSISTLTIQRTEQRDSAMYRCASSLDAAGYVYNEQFFGPGTRLTVL.

J is TRBJ2-7 and V is TRBV20-1; the D is unclear. Trimming removed 3 bases at V and 3 bases at J, with 6 bases between. Germline V lookup: CDR1 DFQATT, CDR2 SNEGSKA (reference sequence). CDR3 size: 11 residues. CDR3 nucleotides: TGCAGTGCTAGTTTTGACTACGAGCAGTACTTC. It encodes CSASFDYEQYF.

The chain employs TRBV2 and TRBJ2-7, with 8 bases aligning to TRBD1. Germline V gives CDR1 SNHLY, CDR2 FYNNEI. V gave up 7 bases and J gave up 1 base; unmatched junction bases: 9. The CDR3 spans 15 residues. The CDR3 nucleotides are TGTGCCAGCACTACCGACAGGGGCCGTTCCTACGAGCAGTACTTC. Translation gives CASTTDRGRSYEQYF.

CDR3 bases: TGTGCCAGCAGCGTAGATGCTGCTGGCGAGCAGTACTTC. Translation gives CASSVDAAGEQYF. The chain carries TRBV9 and TRBJ2-7; no clear D. V was clipped by 0 bases and J by 6 bases, with 10 bases between them. The CDR3 has 13 amino acids. The germline CDR1 and CDR2 sequences are SGDLS and YYNGEE.

Concerning this clone: In the same sample, other DNA sequences code for this CDR3. The chain employs TRBV5-4 and TRBJ2-2, with D possibly being TRBD2 (5 bases). CDR3 length equals 15 residues. The V end lost 0 bases, the J end lost 2 bases, and 8 bases lay between the germline ends. Germline values: CDR1 SGHNT, CDR2 YYREEE (reference sequence). The CDR3 loop reads CASSLGSGNTGELFF. In nucleotides, the CDR3 is TGTGCCAGCAGCTTGGGTTCGGGAAACACCGGGGAGCTGTTTTTT.

This clone has only a few counts. The CDR3 is CASSLQGRLDTQYF. As DNA, the CDR3 is TGTGCCAGCAGCTTACAGGGGCGCCTAGATACGCAGTATTTT. This chain joins TRBV7-3 and TRBJ2-3, with D possibly being TRBD1 (6 bases). The CDR3 extends over 14 amino acids. The V end lost 2 bases, the J end lost 5 bases, and 11 bases lay between the germline ends. CDR1 is SGHTA, CDR2 FQGTGA, per germline.